A selection of T cell receptor beta chains follows, all from one sample in a study of control samples from healthy donors and cancer patients. Assay used: immunoSEQ multiplex PCR; TCRdb lists only in-frame clones, some missing. The sample includes about 63,000 clones, 65% to 90% of them seen just once. Sequenced sample: blood. The source is a middle-aged man in good health. Both conserved end residues are part of each CDR3. The D gene is left open where the match is weak. Not every row has a clone size; where given, it reads once, few, many or a size class.

V gene	clone size	J gene	D gene	CDR3 protein	CDR3 DNA
TRBV7-3	few	TRBJ2-1	-	CASSKGLGEQFF	TGTGCCAGCAGCAAAGGCCTTGGTGAGCAGTTCTTC
TRBV7-3	-	TRBJ2-5	-	CASSLLGRSGETQYF	TGTGCCAGCAGCTTACTCGGAAGGTCGGGAGAGACCCAGTACTTC
TRBV7-2	-	TRBJ1-5	-	CASSLDRDQPQHF	TGTGCCAGCAGCTTAGACAGGGATCAGCCCCAGCATTTT
TRBV4-3	few	TRBJ1-5	-	CASSQGAAGFENQPQHF	TGCGCCAGCAGCCAAGGGGCGGCCGGGTTTGAAAATCAGCCCCAGCATTTT
TRBV9	-	TRBJ2-7	-	CASSAAGLMDEQYF	TGTGCCAGCAGCGCAGCAGGATTAATGGACGAGCAGTACTTC
TRBV4-2	few	TRBJ2-1	-	CASSQEPDSSYNEQFF	TGTGCCAGCAGCCAAGAGCCGGACAGCTCCTACAATGAGCAGTTCTTC
TRBV24-1	-	TRBJ1-1	-	CATTDHTTGEAFF	TGTGCCACCACCGATCATACGACCGGTGAAGCTTTCTTT
TRBV28	-	TRBJ1-5	-	CASRDSNQPQHF	TGTGCCAGCAGGGATAGCAATCAGCCCCAGCATTTT
TRBV30	-	TRBJ1-2	-	CAWRGRGPHYGYTF	TGTGCCTGGAGGGGGCGAGGGCCGCACTATGGCTACACCTTC
TRBV15	-	TRBJ2-2	TRBD2	CATSPFDRRSGGFGELFF	TGTGCCACCAGTCCGTTCGATCGCCGAAGCGGGGGGTTTGGGGAGCTGTTTTTT
TRBV5-4	-	TRBJ1-1	TRBD1	CASSLQGDTEAFF	TGTGCCAGCAGCTTACAGGGGGACACTGAAGCTTTCTTT
TRBV5-1	few	TRBJ2-4	TRBD1	CASSLIQDFRQGNAKNIQYF	TGCGCCAGCAGCTTAATACAAGACTTTCGACAGGGGAATGCCAAAAACATTCAGTACTTC
TRBV5-5	-	TRBJ2-7	-	CASSLALRHYEQYF	TGTGCCAGCAGCTTGGCCCTACGGCACTACGAGCAGTACTTC
TRBV18	-	TRBJ1-1	-	CASSPAGLDTEAFF	TGTGCCAGCTCACCAGCGGGGTTGGACACTGAAGCTTTCTTT
TRBV11-3	few	TRBJ1-1	TRBD1	CASSWRRQGNTEAFF	TGTGCCAGCAGCTGGAGGAGACAGGGGAACACTGAAGCTTTCTTT
TRBV9	-	TRBJ1-1	-	CASSVDGAGVSGTAGAFF	TGTGCCAGCAGCGTAGACGGGGCTGGGGTATCCGGGACGGCGGGAGCTTTCTTT
TRBV19	-	TRBJ2-7	-	CASSISGGQDYEQYF	TGTGCCAGTAGTATTAGCGGCGGACAGGACTACGAGCAGTACTTC
TRBV7-2	-	TRBJ1-2	-	CASSLSTGNSYGYTF	TGTGCCAGCAGCTTATCCACGGGGAACTCATATGGCTACACCTTC
TRBV4-3	-	TRBJ1-2	-	CASSQSLDRGGYGYTF	TGCGCCAGCAGCCAATCTCTCGACCGCGGTGGCTATGGCTACACCTTC
TRBV6-5	once	TRBJ2-7	-	CASSYGGDASYEQYF	TGTGCCAGCAGTTACGGAGGCGATGCCTCCTACGAGCAGTACTTC
TRBV4-1	-	TRBJ1-2	-	CASSQANRVEYGYTF	TGCGCCAGCAGCCAAGCCAACAGGGTTGAATATGGCTACACCTTC
TRBV28	-	TRBJ1-5	-	CASGALGGAGQPQHF	TGTGCCAGCGGTGCCTTAGGAGGCGCCGGGCAGCCCCAGCATTTT
TRBV4-3	-	TRBJ2-7	-	CASSQEGSIYEQYF	TGCGCCAGCAGCCAAGAAGGGTCTATCTACGAGCAGTACTTC
TRBV27	-	TRBJ2-5	-	CASSSRVAETQYF	TGTGCCAGCAGTTCCAGGGTGGCAGAGACCCAGTACTTC
TRBV7-2	-	TRBJ2-3	TRBD2	CASSLARGRLTDTQYF	TGTGCCAGCAGCTTAGCGCGGGGGAGACTTACAGATACGCAGTATTTT
TRBV2	-	TRBJ1-1	-	CASKERQYTEAFF	TGTGCCAGCAAAGAAAGGCAGTACACTGAAGCTTTCTTT
TRBV9	-	TRBJ2-5	TRBD2	CASSVASGNRETQYF	TGTGCCAGCAGCGTAGCTAGCGGCAATAGAGAGACCCAGTACTTC
TRBV27	-	TRBJ2-7	TRBD2	CASSLGLAGYEQYF	TGTGCCAGCAGTTTAGGACTAGCGGGCTACGAGCAGTACTTC
TRBV18	-	TRBJ2-7	-	CASSPGVRKDPRGEQYF	TGTGCCAGCTCACCGGGGGTTAGAAAGGACCCTCGGGGCGAGCAGTACTTC
TRBV27	few	TRBJ1-1	TRBD1	CASKTGTAEAFF	TGTGCCAGCAAGACAGGGACCGCTGAAGCTTTCTTT
TRBV18	-	TRBJ2-1	TRBD2	CASSPGLAGRSYNEQFF	TGTGCCAGCTCACCCGGATTAGCGGGAAGATCCTACAATGAGCAGTTCTTC
TRBV5-1	-	TRBJ2-3	-	CASSSGLSTDTQYF	TGCGCCAGCAGCTCGGGACTTAGCACAGATACGCAGTATTTT
TRBV19	-	TRBJ1-6	-	CASSMIQYNSPLHF	TGTGCCAGTAGTATGATTCAGTATAATTCACCCCTCCACTTT
TRBV11-2	-	TRBJ1-2	-	CASSLDLGDGYTF	TGTGCCAGCAGCTTAGATCTGGGAGATGGCTACACCTTC
TRBV19	-	TRBJ1-6	-	CATSEQGNSPLHF	TGTGCCACTTCGGAACAGGGAAATTCACCCCTCCACTTT
TRBV3-1/TRBV3-2	once	TRBJ2-5	-	CASSQSQGFQETQYF	TGTGCCAGCAGCCAAAGCCAGGGATTCCAAGAGACCCAGTACTTC
TRBV29-1	-	TRBJ2-3	TRBD2	CSVEASGTRQYF	TGCAGCGTTGAGGCTAGCGGGACTCGGCAGTATTTT
TRBV6-4	-	TRBJ2-1	TRBD1	CASSPGTGGDEQFF	TGTGCCAGCAGTCCCGGGACAGGGGGCGATGAGCAGTTCTTC
TRBV30	once	TRBJ1-1	TRBD1	CASRGLKYMNTEAFF	TGTGCCTCGAGGGGGCTTAAATATATGAACACTGAAGCTTTCTTT
TRBV6-5	-	TRBJ1-4	-	CASSYGRATNEKLFF	TGTGCCAGCAGTTACGGCAGAGCAACTAATGAAAAACTGTTTTTT
TRBV24-1	once	TRBJ2-7	TRBD1	CATSTGVEEQYF	TGTGCCACCAGTACAGGGGTGGAAGAGCAGTACTTC
TRBV4-3	-	TRBJ1-5	-	CASSQGQGVGSQPQHF	TGCGCCAGCAGCCAAGGTCAGGGAGTAGGTTCTCAGCCCCAGCATTTT
TRBV30	few	TRBJ1-2	TRBD1	CAWGQGPKGYTF	TGTGCCTGGGGACAGGGGCCTAAAGGCTACACCTTC
TRBV19	-	TRBJ2-4	-	CASAGLLAKNIQYF	TGTGCCAGTGCGGGACTTCTAGCCAAAAACATTCAGTACTTC
TRBV6-5	-	TRBJ1-3	TRBD1	CASSRDRAGGNTIYF	TGTGCCAGCAGTAGGGACAGGGCAGGGGGAAACACCATATATTTT
TRBV24-1	-	TRBJ2-1	TRBD2	CATSDPRSGGNEQFF	TGTGCCACCAGTGATCCCCGATCGGGGGGGAATGAGCAGTTCTTC